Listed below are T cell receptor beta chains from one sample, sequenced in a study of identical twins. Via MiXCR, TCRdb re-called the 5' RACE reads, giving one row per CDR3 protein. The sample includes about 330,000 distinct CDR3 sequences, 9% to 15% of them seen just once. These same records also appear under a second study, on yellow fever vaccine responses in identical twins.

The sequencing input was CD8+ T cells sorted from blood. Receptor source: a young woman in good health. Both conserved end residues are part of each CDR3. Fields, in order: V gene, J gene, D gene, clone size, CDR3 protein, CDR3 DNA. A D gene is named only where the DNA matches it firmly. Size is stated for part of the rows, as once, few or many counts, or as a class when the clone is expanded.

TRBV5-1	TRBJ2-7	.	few	CASSPHGTPAYEQYF	TGCGCCAGCAGCCCACACGGGACACCCGCTTACGAGCAGTACTTC
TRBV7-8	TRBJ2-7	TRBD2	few	CASRPIGTSGIEQYF	TGTGCCAGCAGACCGATCGGGACTAGCGGGATCGAGCAGTACTTC
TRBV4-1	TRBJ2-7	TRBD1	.	CASSQDRGYYEQYF	TGCGCCAGCAGCCAAGACAGGGGGTACTACGAGCAGTACTTC
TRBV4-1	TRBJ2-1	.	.	CASSQDGGNEQFF	TGCGCCAGCAGCCAAGATGGAGGTAATGAGCAGTTCTTC
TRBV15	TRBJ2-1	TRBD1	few	CATSRAPIQDRLGNEQFF	TGTGCCACCAGCAGAGCCCCGATCCAGGACAGGTTGGGCAATGAGCAGTTCTTC
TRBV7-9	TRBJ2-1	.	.	CASSFRAANNEQFF	TGTGCCAGCAGCTTCCGAGCGGCAAACAATGAGCAGTTCTTC
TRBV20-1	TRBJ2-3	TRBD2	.	CSARDWLRTSGTDTQYF	TGCAGTGCTAGAGATTGGCTGAGGACTAGCGGCACAGATACGCAGTATTTT
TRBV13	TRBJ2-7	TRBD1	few	CASSPGGGYPYF	TGTGCCAGCAGCCCAGGGGGCGGGTATCCGTACTTC
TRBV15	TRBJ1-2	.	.	CATSRQSLNYGYTF	TGTGCCACCAGCCGACAGAGCTTAAACTATGGCTACACCTTC
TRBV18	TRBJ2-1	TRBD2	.	CASSQAGPYNEQFF	TGTGCCAGCTCACAAGCGGGACCCTACAATGAGCAGTTCTTC
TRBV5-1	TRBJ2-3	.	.	CASSWAWGGVLTDTQYF	TGCGCCAGCAGCTGGGCCTGGGGGGGCGTGTTGACAGATACGCAGTATTTT
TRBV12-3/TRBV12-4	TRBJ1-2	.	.	CASTTQVDFYGYTF	TGTGCCAGCACTACCCAGGTGGATTTCTATGGCTACACCTTC
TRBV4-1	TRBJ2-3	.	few	CASSPSPGATPSTDTQYF	TGCGCCAGCAGCCCCTCCCCCGGGGCTACTCCTAGCACAGATACGCAGTATTTT